This T cell receptor beta chain was documented in a study of blood T cell repertoires in COVID-19. Study overall: Both acute and convalescent COVID-19 samples were obtained from the United States, Italy and Spain.

The CDR3 has 13 amino acids. Trimming removed 3 bases at V and 4 bases at J, with 9 bases between. As processed by the authors: Amplified reference gene primers provided the basis for estimating nucleated cell counts. Clones were sequenced by immunoSEQ multiplex PCR, and TCRdb holds only the in-frame ones, with some missing. The V and J calls and the clone size are those of that table, but D and trimming were determined from the DNA. The sample contains tens of thousands of clones, roughly 86% of which appear only once. Source material: peripheral blood. The sequence came from a woman aged 45-59 years with acute or convalescent COVID-19. V is TRBV12-3 or TRBV12-4 and J is TRBJ1-2; perhaps TRBD1 as D (5 bases). Written as DNA, the CDR3 is TGTGCCAGCAGTTTCGGGGGGGGCTATGGCTACACCTTC. Translation gives CASSFGGGYGYTF.